The present T cell receptor (beta chain) was sequenced within a study of cytomegalovirus exposure and HLA in healthy donors. Measured with immunoSEQ multiplex PCR; TCRdb has only the in-frame clones, and not every one. The top ten hold less than 2.5% of the sample, which has roughly 43,000 clones, 90% to 95% seen once. CDR3 length equals 11 residues. Whole-study results and caveats: It was reported that the classifier diagnosed cytomegalovirus status with high specificity and sensitivity in both the original and validation cohorts. Subsequent analysis revealed that first-cohort TCR clusters tended to co-occur in the 100 to 150 validation repertoires.

A remark on this clone: Its specificity is unknown.

Separate from the approximately 720-subject first cohort was the approximately 130-subject validation cohort, to which the donors belonged. The rearrangement links TRBV21-1 to TRBJ2-7; the D call in the table, TRBD2, was not verified against the DNA. TRBV21-1 is listed as a pseudogene. The sequence derives from a woman younger than 30 in good health and CMV-seronegative. Source material: PBMCs. The CDR3 region is CASSNFLVQYF. The CDR3 region has the DNA TGTGCCAGCAGCAATTTCTTAGTTCAGTACTTC.